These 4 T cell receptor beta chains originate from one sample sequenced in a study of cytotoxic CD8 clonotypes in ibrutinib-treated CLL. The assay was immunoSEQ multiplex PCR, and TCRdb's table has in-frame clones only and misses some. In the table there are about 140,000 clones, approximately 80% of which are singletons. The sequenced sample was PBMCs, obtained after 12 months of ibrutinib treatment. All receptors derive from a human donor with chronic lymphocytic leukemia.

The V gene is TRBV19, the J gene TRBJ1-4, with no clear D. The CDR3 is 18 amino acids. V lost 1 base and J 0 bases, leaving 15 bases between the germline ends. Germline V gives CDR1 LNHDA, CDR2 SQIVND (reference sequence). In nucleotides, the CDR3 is TGTGCCAGTAGTATAGTTGTCGGAAGGGCCGCAACTAATGAAAAACTGTTTTTT. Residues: CASSIVVGRAATNEKLFF.

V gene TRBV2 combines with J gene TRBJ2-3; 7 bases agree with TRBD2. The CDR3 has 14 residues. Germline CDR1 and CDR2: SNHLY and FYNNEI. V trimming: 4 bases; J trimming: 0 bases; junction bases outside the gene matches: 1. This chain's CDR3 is CASSVSGSTDTQYF. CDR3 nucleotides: TGTGCCAGCAGTGTTAGCGGGAGCACAGATACGCAGTATTTT. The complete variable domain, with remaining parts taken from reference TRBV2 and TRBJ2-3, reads EPEVTQTPSHQVTQMGQEVILRCVPISNHLYFYWYRQILGQKVEFLVSFYNNEISEKSEIFDDQFSVERPDGSNFTLKIRSTKLEDSAMYFCASSVSGSTDTQYFGPGTRLTVL.

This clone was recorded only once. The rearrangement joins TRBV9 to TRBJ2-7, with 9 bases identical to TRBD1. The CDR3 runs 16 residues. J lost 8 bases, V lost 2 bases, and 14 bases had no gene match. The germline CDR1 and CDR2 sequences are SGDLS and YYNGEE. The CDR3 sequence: CASSVSWDRAKFQQYF. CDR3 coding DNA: TGTGCCAGCAGCGTTTCTTGGGACAGGGCGAAATTCCAGCAGTACTTC.

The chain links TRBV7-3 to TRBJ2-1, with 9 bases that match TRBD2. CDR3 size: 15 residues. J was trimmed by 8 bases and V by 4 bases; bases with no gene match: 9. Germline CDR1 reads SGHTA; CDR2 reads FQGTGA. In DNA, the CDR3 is TGTGCCAGCAGCTCCTTAGCGGGAGAGAGCCATGAGCAGTTCTTC. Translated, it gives CASSSLAGESHEQFF.